The 30 T cell receptor beta chains below were found in one sample sequenced in a study of PD-1 blockade in classical Hodgkin lymphoma. The data were produced by immunoSEQ multiplex PCR, yet TCRdb's version contains in-frame clones alone and is incomplete. The sample consists of tens of thousands of clones, less than 85% of them appearing once. Every single patient, without exception, relapsed after autologous stem cell transplantation, and brentuximab vedotin exposure varied. The sequenced sample was peripheral blood mononuclear cells (PBMCs), obtained before the second cycle of nivolumab. The origin of the receptors is a human donor with classical Hodgkin lymphoma.

J is TRBJ2-3 and V is TRBV2, with D possibly TRBD1 on 6 matching bases. Trimming removed 6 bases at V and 0 bases at J, with 13 bases between. Per germline, CDR1 SNHLY and CDR2 FYNNEI. The CDR3 is 15 amino acids. The CDR3 DNA reads TGTGCCAGCAGGACAGGTATTGGGAGCACAGATACGCAGTATTTT. Residues: CASRTGIGSTDTQYF.

This clone was seen once. The chain joins TRBV18 to TRBJ1-2; 7 nucleotides match TRBD1. With 3 bases clipped from V and 8 bases from J, the junction kept 6 bases outside the gene matches. CDR1 and CDR2 (germline): KGHSH, LQKENI. The CDR3 has 13 residues. The chain's CDR3 is CASSPGDSRGYTF. DNA of the CDR3: TGTGCCAGCTCACCCGGGGACAGCCGGGGCTACACCTTC.

The chain joins TRBV7-2 to TRBJ2-5, with 9 positions matching TRBD2. In germline, CDR1 is SGHTA, CDR2 FQGNSA. CDR3 length: 18 residues. V lost 5 bases and J lost 5; bases outside the gene matches: 18. CDR3 DNA: TGTGCCAGCAGCCACGGGCGGCTAGCGGGGCTAGGGGAGGAGACCCAGTACTTC. Translation: CASSHGRLAGLGEETQYF.

The DNA for the CDR3 is TGTGCCATCCGACAGGGGGACGAGCAGTACTTC. Translation gives CAIRQGDEQYF. The chain couples TRBV10-3 to TRBJ2-7; 9 bases are shared with TRBD1. The length of the CDR3 is 11 residues. The germline CDR1 and CDR2 sequences are ENHRY and SYGVKD. With 8 bases clipped from V and 5 bases from J, the junction kept 1 base outside the gene matches.

This chain joins TRBV4-1 and TRBJ1-6; TRBD1 agrees at 7 bases. CDR3 length: 18 residues. The V segment lost 0 bases and the J segment 6 bases; nucleotides outside the gene matches: 11. CDR1 is MGHRA, CDR2 YSYEKL, per germline. The CDR3 DNA is TGCGCCAGCAGCCAAGAATATTTAAAGAACAGGGGTAATTCACCCCTCCACTTT. Translating it yields CASSQEYLKNRGNSPLHF.

This clone was counted a few times. This chain joins TRBV4-2 and TRBJ1-2, with D perhaps matching TRBD1 (6 bases). V lost 1 base and J lost 7, with 13 bases in between. Germline-derived CDR1 and CDR2 are LGHNA and YNFKEQ. CDR3 length: 14 amino acids. CDR3 sequence reads: CASSQAQGSRGYTF. The CDR3 nucleotides are TGTGCCAGCAGCCAAGCCCAGGGGAGCCGTGGCTACACCTTC.

The chain carries TRBV18 and TRBJ1-1; D is uncertain. This CDR3 spans 15 amino acids. Germline V lookup: CDR1 KGHSH, CDR2 LQKENI. V was clipped by 3 bases and J by 4 bases, with 15 bases between them. The CDR3 sequence is CASSPGRRSGTEAFF. CDR3 DNA: TGTGCCAGCTCACCGGGCAGGCGATCGGGCACTGAAGCTTTCTTT. Full variable domain (outside the CDR3, taken from reference TRBV18 and TRBJ1-1): NAGVMQNPRHLVRRRGQEARLRCSPMKGHSHVYWYRQLPEEGLKFMVYLQKENIIDESGMPKERFSAEFPKEGPSILRIQQVVRGDSAAYFCASSPGRRSGTEAFFGQGTRLTVV.

This clone is labeled as medium-sized. V is TRBV2 and J is TRBJ2-7; D is possibly TRBD2 (7 bases). The germline V and J ends were trimmed by 11 bases and 7 bases, with 18 bases remaining between them. CDR1 SNHLY and CDR2 FYNNEI come from the germline V gene. The CDR3 length is 12 residues. The DNA of the CDR3 is TGTGCCGAGGGGGGGTTCGGCGGGGAGCAGTACTTC. Protein product: CAEGGFGGEQYF.

This clone was recorded once. The chain is built from TRBV6-1 and TRBJ1-3; D call uncertain. Germline-derived CDR1 and CDR2 are MNHNS and SASEGT. Trimming pared 6 bases from V and 0 bases from J, leaving 9 bases between. The CDR3 covers 14 residues. The CDR3 nucleotides read TGTGCCAGCAGGACGGGGAGCTCTGGAAACACCATATATTTT. It yields the protein CASRTGSSGNTIYF.

The chain links TRBV6-1 to TRBJ1-5, with D unresolved. The V end was cut by 1 base, the J end by 4 bases, with 14 bases between. Germline CDR1 is MNHNS and CDR2 is SASEGT. The CDR3 totals 16 residues. CDR3 loop: CASSEVGIWFNQPQHF. The CDR3 DNA follows: TGTGCCAGCAGTGAAGTAGGGATTTGGTTTAATCAGCCCCAGCATTTT.

The genes are TRBV5-1 and TRBJ1-4, with 7 bases aligning to TRBD1. The CDR3 sequence is 16 residues long. The V gene's germline CDR1 is SGHRS and CDR2 YFSETQ. V dropped 4 bases and J dropped 5; count of bases not matched to a gene: 11. This chain's CDR3 is CASSLRPGTVNEKLFF. CDR3 in DNA: TGCGCCAGCAGCCTTCGTCCCGGGACAGTGAATGAAAAACTGTTTTTT.

The chain links TRBV5-4 to TRBJ2-2, with D unresolved. CDR3 length equals 13 residues. The germline CDR1 and CDR2 sequences are SGHNT and YYREEE (reference sequence). Trimming took off 0 bases at V and 4 bases at J, with 4 bases between the two ends. CDR3 in amino acids: CASSLEPTGELFF. The CDR3 nucleotides are TGTGCCAGCAGCTTGGAGCCCACCGGGGAGCTGTTTTTT.

CDR3 in amino acids: CASSRQPDTQYF. The CDR3 DNA reads TGTGCCAGCAGCCGACAGCCAGATACGCAGTATTTT. The chain recombines TRBV6-1 with TRBJ2-3, with D possibly being TRBD1 (5 bases). V gave up 6 bases and J gave up 4 bases, with 8 bases separating them. This CDR3 spans 12 amino acids. CDR1 is MNHNS and CDR2 is SASEGT in the germline V gene.

The chain employs TRBV28 and TRBJ1-5, with 8 bases that match TRBD1. This CDR3 region has 15 residues. With 7 bases clipped from V and 6 bases from J, the junction kept 11 bases outside the gene matches. Germline V gives CDR1 MDHEN, CDR2 SYDVKM. CDR3 nucleotides: TGTGCCAGCACCCTCCTAACAGGGGGTGGTCAGCCCCAGCATTTT. This translates into CASTLLTGGGQPQHF. The variable domain in full, completed from reference TRBV28 and TRBJ1-5, reads DVKVTQSSRYLVKRTGEKVFLECVQDMDHENMFWYRQDPGLGLRLIYFSYDVKMKEKGDIPEGYSVSREKKERFSLILESASTNQTSMYLCASTLLTGGGQPQHFGDGTRLSIL.

This clone showed up just once. The V call is TRBV7-8, the J call TRBJ2-7; D call uncertain. The CDR3 runs to 15 residues. The germline V gene has CDR1 SGHVS and CDR2 FQNEAQ. Trimming shortened V by 1 base and J by 3 bases, and 13 bases separated the two germline ends. The CDR3 bases are TGTGCCAGCAGCTTAGAGGCGAAAGGCTACTACGAGCAGTACTTC. Its translation is CASSLEAKGYYEQYF.

The V gene is TRBV2, the J gene TRBJ2-5, with 8 bases that match TRBD1. The CDR3 totals 12 residues. V shed 11 bases, J shed 4 bases, and the junction held 6 bases outside the gene matches. Germline V gene data show CDR1 as SNHLY and CDR2 as FYNNEI. The CDR3 spells CAGGQEGETQYF. CDR3 DNA sequence: TGTGCCGGGGGACAGGAAGGAGAGACCCAGTACTTC.

The gene calls are TRBV9 and TRBJ1-2; no firm D call. The V gene lost 0 bases and the J gene lost 8 bases, with 5 bases spanning the gap. Germline-derived CDR1 and CDR2 are SGDLS and YYNGEE. The CDR3 is made up of 11 amino acids. CDR3 DNA sequence: TGTGCCAGCAGCGTAGTGGGGGGCTACACCTTC. It is translated as CASSVVGGYTF.

The chain uses TRBV7-2 and TRBJ1-3, with no clear D. The V gene lost 5 bases and the J gene lost 2 bases, with 13 bases spanning the gap. Germline-derived CDR1 and CDR2 are SGHTA and FQGNSA. The CDR3 has 15 residues. The CDR3 nucleotides read TGTGCCAGCAGCCTCCGGGGTCAAGCTGGAAACACCATATATTTT. Encoded protein: CASSLRGQAGNTIYF.

This clone was seen a single time. The chain recombines TRBV7-9 with TRBJ1-5; D is unclear. V was pared by 1 base and J by 11 bases, with 9 bases between. The CDR3 has 12 amino acids. Germline lookup yields CDR1 SEHNR and CDR2 FQNEAQ (reference sequence). CDR3 in amino acids: CASSLEYGAQHF. CDR3 bases: TGTGCCAGCAGCTTAGAGTACGGGGCCCAGCATTTT.

This clone is deemed medium-sized. This chain uses TRBV11-2 with TRBJ1-1, with D possibly being TRBD1 (5 bases). V was clipped by 1 base and J by 5 bases, with 17 bases between them. This CDR3 comprises 16 residues. In germline, CDR1 is SGHAT, CDR2 FQNNGV. For the CDR3, the DNA is TGTGCCAGCAGCTTAGTTGCGGGAGGGGCGGAGACTGAAGCTTTCTTT. It yields the protein CASSLVAGGAETEAFF. Full variable domain (remainder filled in from reference TRBV11-2 and TRBJ1-1): EAGVAQSPRYKIIEKRQSVAFWCNPISGHATLYWYQQILGQGPKLLIQFQNNGVVDDSQLPKDRFSAERLKGVDSTLKIQPAKLEDSAVYLCASSLVAGGAETEAFFGQGTRLTVV.

This chain links TRBV27 with TRBJ2-7; 9 bases map to TRBD2. CDR1 MNHEY and CDR2 SMNVEV come from the germline V gene (reference sequence). CDR3 length: 14 residues. Trimming at V came to 2 bases and at J to 6 bases, leaving 5 bases not matched to a gene. In DNA, the CDR3 is TGTGCCAGCAGTTTAGCGGGGGGGCCAGGCGAGCAGTACTTC. Protein sequence: CASSLAGGPGEQYF.

Turning to this clone: Being one base from a much bigger clone, this may be a read error. Other DNA sequences of this sample code for an identical CDR3. The chain joins TRBV5-5 to TRBJ2-3; unclear D gene. Trimming took off 0 bases at V and 1 base at J, with 3 bases between the two ends. Germline CDR1 and CDR2: SGHKS and YYEKEE (reference sequence). CDR3 size: 13 residues. CDR3 sequence reads: CASSLGGTDTQYF. The CDR3 DNA reads as TGTGCCAGCAGCTTGGGGGGCACAGATACGCAGTATTTT.

This chain joins TRBV9 and TRBJ1-4, with D perhaps matching TRBD1 (6 bases). Germline V CDR1 and CDR2: SGDLS, YYNGEE. The CDR3 totals 16 residues. Trimming left V 2 bases short and J 3 bases short, with 14 bases between. The CDR3 region is CASSVGGRGANEKLFF. CDR3 nucleotide sequence: TGTGCCAGCAGCGTGGGGGGCAGGGGAGCTAATGAAAAACTGTTTTTT.

CDR3 protein: CASSSPGTGTLYEQYF. Here the CDR3 DNA reads TGTGCCAGCAGCTCTCCCGGGACAGGGACCCTATACGAGCAGTACTTC. J is TRBJ2-7 and V is TRBV7-9, with TRBD1 matching over 9 bases. The CDR3 spans 16 residues. V lost 4 bases and J lost 4; bases outside the gene matches: 11. CDR1 and CDR2 (germline): SEHNR, FQNEAQ (reference sequence).

CDR3 coding DNA: TGTGCCAGCAGCCCAGAGGACGGGGACACTGAAGCTTTCTTT. Its protein is CASSPEDGDTEAFF. V is TRBV9 and J is TRBJ1-1; no reliable D call. This CDR3 spans 14 amino acids. Trimming pared 4 bases from V and 3 bases from J, leaving 13 bases between. The germline V gene encodes CDR1 SGDLS and CDR2 YYNGEE.

The rearrangement joins TRBV5-4 to TRBJ1-1; 7 bases match TRBD1. The V and J ends lost 4 bases and 0 bases, in that order; junction bases with no gene match: 9. The CDR3 loop spans 16 amino acids. In germline, CDR1 is SGHNT, CDR2 YYREEE (reference sequence). The CDR3 coding sequence is TGTGCCAGCAGCCTAAGACAGGGTACGATGAACACTGAAGCTTTCTTT. Its protein product is CASSLRQGTMNTEAFF.

This clone was picked up a small number of times. The chain carries TRBV19 and TRBJ1-5; TRBD1 aligns across 9 bases. V was pared by 7 bases and J by 3 bases, with 10 bases of the junction left unmatched. The CDR3 is 16 residues long. Germline CDR1 LNHDA, CDR2 SQIVND (reference sequence). CDR3 DNA: TGTGCCAGTATGGACAGGGGAGGGGGTAACAATCAGCCCCAGCATTTT. Protein product: CASMDRGGGNNQPQHF.

This clone is a singleton in its sample. The V gene is TRBV19, the J gene TRBJ2-1, with 8 nucleotides matching TRBD1. Germline values: CDR1 LNHDA, CDR2 SQIVND (reference sequence). The junction had 10 bases not matched to a gene; V was cut back by 7 bases and J by 5 bases. This CDR3 is 15 amino acids long. CDR3 sequence reads: CASTSPGTGHNEQFF. The CDR3 DNA sequence: TGTGCCAGTACCTCCCCCGGGACAGGCCACAATGAGCAGTTCTTC.

Regarding this clone: Other DNA sequences in the sample encode the same CDR3. The rearrangement uses TRBV9 and TRBJ2-3, with D unresolved. Germline V gives CDR1 SGDLS, CDR2 YYNGEE. Trimming left V 0 bases short and J 4 bases short, with 6 bases between. The CDR3 loop spans 13 amino acids. CDR3 sequence reads: CASSVGSPDTQYF. DNA for the CDR3: TGTGCCAGCAGCGTAGGGAGTCCAGATACGCAGTATTTT.

This chain links TRBV5-1 with TRBJ1-2; D unresolved. Deletions cut 0 bases from V and 7 bases from J, with 16 bases between. Germline-derived CDR1 and CDR2 are SGHRS and YFSETQ. The CDR3 covers 15 residues. CDR3 residues: CASSLGPGNGLGYTF. For the CDR3, the DNA is TGCGCCAGCAGCTTGGGTCCGGGAAACGGTCTTGGCTACACCTTC.